Listed here are 3 T cell receptor beta chains from one sample, sequenced in a study of T cell changes during pregnancy in multiple sclerosis. Profiled with immunoSEQ multiplex PCR; TCRdb holds only in-frame clones, not every one. The sample lists fewer than 50,000 clones, approximately 94% seen once, with around 0.3% in the top ten. The sequenced sample was CD4+ T cells from peripheral blood mononuclear cells, obtained in the third trimester of pregnancy. Receptors were obtained from a female donor with multiple sclerosis, enrolled in a pregnancy study.

The rearrangement links TRBV27 to TRBJ1-2; 8 bases line up with TRBD1. The CDR3 covers 15 residues. Losses at the gene ends were 3 bases for V and 7 bases for J; bases not matched to a gene: 10. Germline V gene sequence: CDR1 MNHEY, CDR2 SMNVEV (reference sequence). CDR3 DNA: TGTGCCAGCAGTTTCCACACCGGGACAGGATCTGGCTACACCTTC. Protein sequence: CASSFHTGTGSGYTF.

This clone appeared once. The rearrangement uses TRBV5-4 and TRBJ2-2; D is undetermined. The CDR3 is 13 amino acids. From germline, CDR1 is SGHNT and CDR2 YYREEE (reference sequence). Trimming took off 4 bases at V and 7 bases at J, with 11 bases between the two ends. Here the CDR3 reads CASSPEPGGELFF. The CDR3 coding sequence is TGTGCCAGCAGCCCGGAGCCGGGCGGGGAGCTGTTTTTT.

CDR3: CASSPRQGKNTEAFF. Written as DNA, the CDR3 is TGTGCCAGCAGTCCGCGACAGGGGAAGAACACTGAAGCTTTCTTT. The V call is TRBV27, the J call TRBJ1-1, with 8 bases fitting TRBD1. This CDR3 region has 15 residues. Germline lookup yields CDR1 MNHEY and CDR2 SMNVEV (reference sequence). V was clipped by 5 bases and J by 1 base; unmatched bases: 6.